The 8 T cell receptor beta chains below all came from one sample that was sequenced in a study of control samples from healthy donors and cancer patients. Profiled with immunoSEQ multiplex PCR; TCRdb holds only in-frame clones, not every one. The table includes roughly 160,000 clones, just over 95% detected once. What was sequenced was blood. The source of these receptors is a woman in her 30s in good health.

V and J are TRBV6-5 and TRBJ2-7, with no clear D. Per the germline V gene, CDR1 is MNHEY and CDR2 is SVGAGI. Trimming pared 7 bases from V and 2 bases from J, leaving 15 bases between. This CDR3 spans 14 amino acids. CDR3 in amino acids: CASTLRPSTYEQYF. The CDR3 coding sequence is TGTGCCAGCACGTTGAGGCCATCCACCTACGAGCAGTACTTC.

The CDR3 sequence: CASSLFDRAVNSPLHF. DNA of the CDR3: TGTGCCAGCAGCCTATTTGACAGGGCGGTAAATTCACCCCTCCACTTT. The chain joins TRBV28 to TRBJ1-6, with 7 bases that match TRBD1. With 6 bases clipped from V and 7 bases from J, the junction kept 12 bases outside the gene matches. The CDR3 contains 16 residues. Germline loops: CDR1 MDHEN, CDR2 SYDVKM.

The chain is built from TRBV5-1 and TRBJ1-5; D is possibly TRBD1 (5 bases). The CDR3 spans 16 residues. Germline lookup yields CDR1 SGHRS and CDR2 YFSETQ. Trimming left V 0 bases short and J 6 bases short, with 16 bases between. Here the CDR3 DNA reads TGCGCCAGCAGCTTGGGAACCGGCCCCGGGACTCAGCCCCAGCATTTT. Its translation is CASSLGTGPGTQPQHF.

This clone was seen only once. The chain couples TRBV2 to TRBJ2-7; D gene unclear. This CDR3 spans 11 amino acids. Germline values: CDR1 SNHLY, CDR2 FYNNEI. The ends were cut back, 3 bases at V and 3 bases at J, with 3 bases in the middle. In nucleotides, the CDR3 is TGTGCCAGCAGTGACTTCTACGAGCAGTACTTC. Protein product: CASSDFYEQYF.

The V call is TRBV10-2, the J call TRBJ2-3; a possible D gene is TRBD1 (6 bases). This CDR3 region has 16 residues. Per the germline V gene, CDR1 is WSHSY and CDR2 is SAAADI. V lost 3 bases to trimming and J lost 1 base, with 14 bases between them. Written as DNA, the CDR3 is TGCGCCAGCAGTGAAGTACAGGGTTGGGGCACAGATACGCAGTATTTT. Amino acid sequence: CASSEVQGWGTDTQYF.

This clone was observed a single time. The chain carries TRBV7-9 and TRBJ1-1; D is possibly TRBD1 (6 bases). The CDR3 spans 18 residues. The V and J ends lost 1 base and 1 base respectively, with 19 bases between them. The V gene's germline CDR1 is SEHNR and CDR2 FQNEAQ (reference sequence). CDR3 sequence reads: CASSLVKFLRGQNTEAFF. The DNA of the CDR3 is TGTGCCAGCAGCTTAGTAAAATTCCTCAGGGGCCAGAACACTGAAGCTTTCTTT.

The chain couples TRBV5-1 to TRBJ2-7; 11 positions match TRBD2. This CDR3 spans 14 amino acids. The germline CDR1 and CDR2 sequences are SGHRS and YFSETQ. V lost 4 bases and J lost 2; bases outside the gene matches: 2. DNA for the CDR3: TGCGCCAGCAGCGTGGGACTAGCGGCCTACGAGCAGTACTTC. Its protein is CASSVGLAAYEQYF.

The chain links TRBV6-6 to TRBJ2-7, with D perhaps TRBD1 or TRBD2 (5 bases each). Germline lookup yields CDR1 MNHNY and CDR2 SVGAGI (reference sequence). The CDR3 has 15 amino acids. V was trimmed by 0 bases and J by 1 base, leaving 10 bases between them. The CDR3 spells CASSYSGTASYEQYF. In nucleotides, the CDR3 is TGTGCCAGCAGTTACTCCGGGACGGCTTCCTACGAGCAGTACTTC.